The T cell receptor (beta chain) under discussion was sequenced for a study of immune characterization of retroperitoneal liposarcoma. TCRdb re-derived calls from the PCR reads in MiXCR, one entry per CDR3 protein. The sample has about 10,000 distinct CDR3 sequences; around a third are singletons. Germline-derived CDR1 and CDR2 are MNHEY and SMNVEV (reference sequence). This CDR3 is 13 amino acids long. Trimming left V 6 bases short and J 8 bases short, with 14 bases between. This clonotype was obtained from a male donor with retroperitoneal liposarcoma. Sequenced input: tumor tissue. The rearrangement links TRBV27 to TRBJ2-1; weak D call: TRBD2 (5 bases). For the CDR3, the DNA is TGTGCCAGCAGCCCCTTTGGAGGCGATGAGCAGTTCTTC. Residues: CASSPFGGDEQFF.